Listed below are T cell receptor beta chains from one sample, sequenced in a study of shared clonotypes between healthy human individuals. Repertoires were generated with immunoSEQ multiplex PCR, while TCRdb's copy carries only in-frame clones and drops some. The sample shows 1.5 million to 1.9 million clones, 95% to 99% of them seen only once. The sample consisted of naive CD4+ T cells sorted from blood. These receptors came from a man younger than 40 in good health. Each CDR3 is given with its conserved first and last residue. The D gene is left open where the match is weak. Expanded clones get a size class; other rows say once, few or many, or leave the size out.

J gene	D gene	clone size	V gene	CDR3 DNA	CDR3 protein
TRBJ2-1	TRBD2	NA	TRBV7-8	TGTGCCAGCAGCTTACGGTCTAGCGGGGGGATCCCCTACAATGAGCAGTTCTTC	CASSLRSSGGIPYNEQFF
TRBJ1-2	NA	NA	TRBV11-2	TGTGCCAGCAGCTTACCCCCCTGGCGACAGGATCATGGCTACACCTTC	CASSLPPWRQDHGYTF
TRBJ1-2	NA	NA	TRBV7-9	TGTGCCAGCAGCTTAGTAACAGACTATGGCTACACCTTC	CASSLVTDYGYTF
TRBJ2-3	NA	NA	TRBV29-1	TGCAGCGTTGAGGCTAGCGTGTCCTCAGATACGCAGTATTTT	CSVEASVSSDTQYF
TRBJ1-5	TRBD1	NA	TRBV30	TGTGCCTGGGGACAGGGCGACAATCAGCCCCAGCATTTT	CAWGQGDNQPQHF
TRBJ2-1	TRBD2	NA	TRBV29-1	TGCAGCGTTGACCCTAGCGGGCTCTACAATGAGCAGTTCTTC	CSVDPSGLYNEQFF
TRBJ2-3	TRBD1	NA	TRBV2	TGTGCCAGCCTACCCATACAGGGGGCAAATACGCAGTATTTT	CASLPIQGANTQYF
TRBJ1-1	NA	NA	TRBV11-3	TGTGCCAGCAGCCTGGTATACGGCACTGAAGCTTTCTTT	CASSLVYGTEAFF
TRBJ2-7	NA	NA	TRBV5-1	TGCGCCAGCAGCTTGGAGGGAGTCTACGAGCAGTACTTC	CASSLEGVYEQYF
TRBJ2-7	TRBD1	NA	TRBV5-1	TGCGCCAGCAGCCAGGGGACAGGGAGGCTCTACGAGCAGTACTTC	CASSQGTGRLYEQYF
TRBJ1-5	TRBD1	once	TRBV2	TGTGCCAGCAGGGGGGACAGGGTTAATAGCAATCAGCCCCAGCATTTT	CASRGDRVNSNQPQHF
TRBJ1-5	NA	NA	TRBV7-9	TGTGCCAGCAGCCCCGACGTGAATAGCAATCAGCCCCAGCATTTT	CASSPDVNSNQPQHF
TRBJ2-1	NA	NA	TRBV6-1	TGTGCCAGCAGTGAATTTAAGGCGGGACGATACAATGAGCAGTTCTTC	CASSEFKAGRYNEQFF
TRBJ2-7	TRBD2	NA	TRBV30	TGTGCCTGGAGTGACCCCCCTGGTAGCGGGAGCTACGAGCAGTACTTC	CAWSDPPGSGSYEQYF
TRBJ2-1	NA	NA	TRBV18	TGTGCCAGCTCACCAGCCGGTGGGGCGCGAGTCCATGAGCAGTTCTTC	CASSPAGGARVHEQFF
TRBJ1-2	TRBD1	NA	TRBV9	TGTGCCAGCAGCGTAGGAGACCGACAGGGGGCGGGTGGCTACACCTTC	CASSVGDRQGAGGYTF
TRBJ1-5	TRBD1	once	TRBV27	TGTGCCAGCAGCCTCCTGGGCGTAGGGGGCGGTCAGCCCCAGCATTTT	CASSLLGVGGGQPQHF
TRBJ2-3	NA	NA	TRBV5-1	TGCGCCAGCAGCTTGGTGGGACACGGAGCGAGCACAGATACGCAGTATTTT	CASSLVGHGASTDTQYF
TRBJ1-2	NA	NA	TRBV28	TGTGCCGCCGAGGGCTATGGCTACACCTTC	CAAEGYGYTF
TRBJ2-5	NA	once	TRBV18	TGTGCCAGCTCACCACCGGGGTCCGGGCAAGAGACCCAGTACTTC	CASSPPGSGQETQYF
TRBJ1-3	NA	NA	TRBV5-4	TGTGCCAGCAGCTTGGGGCAGGCTAGCTCTGGAAACACCATATATTTT	CASSLGQASSGNTIYF
TRBJ2-7	TRBD2	NA	TRBV28	TGTGCCAGCAGTTCGGGACTAGCGATTCAAGGCGACGAGCAGTACTTC	CASSSGLAIQGDEQYF
TRBJ1-1	NA	once	TRBV7-9	TGTGCCAGCAGCCACAGGGCAATGGACACTGAAGCTTTCTTT	CASSHRAMDTEAFF
TRBJ2-5	TRBD2	NA	TRBV18	TGTGCCAGCTCACGAAGCGGGACCCAAGAGACCCAGTACTTC	CASSRSGTQETQYF
TRBJ2-7	TRBD1	NA	TRBV28	TGTGCCAGCAGTTTATCGGACAGGGGGCTTTACGAGCAGTACTTC	CASSLSDRGLYEQYF
TRBJ2-2	TRBD2	NA	TRBV18	TGTGCCAGCTCACCAATAAGACTAGCGGGTGCGGTCCGAACCGGGGAGCTGTTTTTT	CASSPIRLAGAVRTGELFF
TRBJ2-7	TRBD1	NA	TRBV5-4	TGTGCCAGCAGTCGCGGACAGGGTCGGCACGAGCAGTACTTC	CASSRGQGRHEQYF
TRBJ2-7	NA	NA	TRBV18	TGTGCCAGCTCACAAGGCGGGACGGTCGAGCAGTACTTC	CASSQGGTVEQYF
TRBJ2-6	NA	NA	TRBV5-4	TGTGCCAGCAGCTTGTTTTCTGGGGCCAACGTCCTGACTTTC	CASSLFSGANVLTF
TRBJ2-5	NA	NA	TRBV28	TGTGCCAGCAGTTTACAGTATCTCCAAGAGACCCAGTACTTC	CASSLQYLQETQYF
TRBJ2-6	NA	NA	TRBV28	TGTGCCAGCAGCACTGGGGGCAACGTCCTGACTTTC	CASSTGGNVLTF
TRBJ2-2	TRBD1	NA	TRBV5-4	TGTGCCAGCAGCTCAGGGACAGGGGATAACGGGGAGCTGTTTTTT	CASSSGTGDNGELFF
TRBJ2-1	NA	NA	TRBV5-6	TGTGCCAGCAGCCGAATCGGGAGAGGGGCCTACAATGAGCAGTTCTTC	CASSRIGRGAYNEQFF
TRBJ2-7	NA	NA	TRBV7-2	TGTGCCAGCAGCTTATGGAGGTCCGCAAGCTCCTACGAGCAGTACTTC	CASSLWRSASSYEQYF
TRBJ1-1	NA	NA	TRBV6-6	TGTGCCAGCACACGACAGGCGAACACTGAAGCTTTCTTT	CASTRQANTEAFF
TRBJ2-5	TRBD2	NA	TRBV11-2	TGTGCCAGCAGTTTAGCGGGGGGGCCACACCAAGAGACCCAGTACTTC	CASSLAGGPHQETQYF
TRBJ2-5	NA	NA	TRBV11-2	TGTGCCAGCAGCCTCCATACTTTGGGCGCGACCCAGTACTTC	CASSLHTLGATQYF
TRBJ2-5	NA	NA	TRBV2	TGTGCCAGCAGTGAAATGGGGCTAGACCGGGAGACCCAGTACTTC	CASSEMGLDRETQYF
TRBJ2-5	TRBD2	once	TRBV2	TGTGCCAGCAGTCTAGCGGGAGTACGGGAGGGAGAGACCCAGTACTTC	CASSLAGVREGETQYF
TRBJ2-2	NA	NA	TRBV18	TGTGCCAGCTCACCCAGGCGGGACACCCTCACCGGGGAGCTGTTTTTT	CASSPRRDTLTGELFF
TRBJ1-2	TRBD1	NA	TRBV4-2	TGTGCCAGTACCGGGACAGATTATTTTAGCGGCTACACCTTC	CASTGTDYFSGYTF
TRBJ1-2	TRBD1	NA	TRBV25-1	TGTGCCAGCAGTGAACACAGGGGCCGCTATGGCTACACCTTC	CASSEHRGRYGYTF
TRBJ2-1	TRBD1	NA	TRBV6-1	TGTGCAGCTCAACTTAGGACAGGGGGAATCAATGAGCAGTTCTTC	CAAQLRTGGINEQFF
TRBJ2-7	NA	NA	TRBV5-4	TGTGCCAGCAGCTTCCGGGGGACCGAGCAGTACTTC	CASSFRGTEQYF
TRBJ2-2	NA	once	TRBV7-2	TGTGCCAGCAGCGTCGGACCCCGAGGCACCGGGGAGCTGTTTTTT	CASSVGPRGTGELFF
TRBJ2-1	NA	NA	TRBV18	TGTGCCAGCTCACCACCTAGCGGCTTCTCCTACAATGAGCAGTTCTTC	CASSPPSGFSYNEQFF
TRBJ2-1	TRBD2	NA	TRBV5-1	TGCGCCAGCAGCCTAACTAGCGGGAGGTCCTACAATGAGCAGTTCTTC	CASSLTSGRSYNEQFF
TRBJ1-4	NA	NA	TRBV2	TGTGCCAGCAGCCGGGGTGAAAAACTGTTTTTT	CASSRGEKLFF
TRBJ2-1	TRBD2	NA	TRBV5-1	TGCGCCAGCAGCACTAGCGGGTACAATGAGCAGTTCTTC	CASSTSGYNEQFF
TRBJ1-1	NA	NA	TRBV29-1	TGCAGCGTTGTCCCGGCCCGGGAAGCTTTCTTT	CSVVPAREAFF
TRBJ2-2	TRBD1	NA	TRBV6-6	TGTGCCAGCAGGTCGACAGGGGAGACCGGGGAGCTGTTTTTT	CASRSTGETGELFF
TRBJ2-7	NA	NA	TRBV7-6	TGTGCCAGCAGCTTAGTGGGGCCGACCTTTTCAGGGGGGTCCTACGAGCAGTACTTC	CASSLVGPTFSGGSYEQYF
TRBJ2-3	NA	NA	TRBV19	TGTGCCAGTAGTATTAGGTTAGATACGCAGTATTTT	CASSIRLDTQYF
TRBJ2-1	TRBD2	NA	TRBV6-4	TGTGCCAGCAGTGAACGGGAGGTGTACAATGAGCAGTTCTTC	CASSEREVYNEQFF
TRBJ2-1	NA	NA	TRBV28	TGTGCCAGCAGTAGTGCTGGCTTTGCTGAGCAGTTCTTC	CASSSAGFAEQFF